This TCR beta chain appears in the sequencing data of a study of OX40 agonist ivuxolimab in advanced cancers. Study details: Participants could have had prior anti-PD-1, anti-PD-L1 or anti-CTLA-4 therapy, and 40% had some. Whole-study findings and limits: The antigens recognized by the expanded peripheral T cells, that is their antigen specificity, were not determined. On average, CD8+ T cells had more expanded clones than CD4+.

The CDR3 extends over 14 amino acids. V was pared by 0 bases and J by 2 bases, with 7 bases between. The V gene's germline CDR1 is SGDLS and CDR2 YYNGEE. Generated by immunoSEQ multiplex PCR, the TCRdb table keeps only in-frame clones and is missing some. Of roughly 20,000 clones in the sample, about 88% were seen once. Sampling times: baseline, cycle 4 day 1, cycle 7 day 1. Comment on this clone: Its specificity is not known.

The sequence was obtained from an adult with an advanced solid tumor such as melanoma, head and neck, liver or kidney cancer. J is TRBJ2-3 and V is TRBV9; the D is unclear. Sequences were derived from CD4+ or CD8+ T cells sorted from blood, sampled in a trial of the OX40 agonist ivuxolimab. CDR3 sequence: CASSVESTTDTQYF. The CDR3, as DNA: TGTGCCAGCAGCGTAGAAAGCACCACAGATACGCAGTATTTT. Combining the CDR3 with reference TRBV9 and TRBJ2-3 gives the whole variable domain DSGVTQTPKHLITATGQRVTLRCSPRSGDLSVYWYQQSLDQGLQFLIQYYNGEERAKGNILERFSAQQFPDLHSELNLSSLELGDSALYFCASSVESTTDTQYFGPGTRLTVL.